This T cell receptor beta chain was identified in a study of cytomegalovirus exposure and HLA in healthy donors. V was cut by 5 bases and J by 4 bases, with 11 bases left in between. This CDR3 spans 13 amino acids. Germline V gene sequence: CDR1 MDHEN, CDR2 SYDVKM. Produced via immunoSEQ multiplex PCR; TCRdb's table is partial and in-frame only. The repertoire holds more than 60,000 clones, with around 96% as singletons. The chain couples TRBV28 to TRBJ1-2; D is undetermined. The TCR was taken from a woman under 30 in good health and CMV-seropositive. Sequencing input: PBMCs. CDR3 protein: CASSPQRGYGYTF. The DNA of the CDR3 is TGTGCCAGCAGTCCCCAGCGGGGCTATGGCTACACCTTC.